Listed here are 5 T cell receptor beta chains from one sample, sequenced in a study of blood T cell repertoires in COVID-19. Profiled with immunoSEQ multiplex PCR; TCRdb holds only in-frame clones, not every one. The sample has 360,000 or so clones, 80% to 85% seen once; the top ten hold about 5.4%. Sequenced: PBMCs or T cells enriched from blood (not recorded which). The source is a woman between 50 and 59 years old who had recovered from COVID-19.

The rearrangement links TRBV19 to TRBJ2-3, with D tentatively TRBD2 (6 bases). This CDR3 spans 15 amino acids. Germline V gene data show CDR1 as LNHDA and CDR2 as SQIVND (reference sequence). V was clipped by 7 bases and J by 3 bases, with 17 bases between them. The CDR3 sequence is CASTQGRPGTDTQYF. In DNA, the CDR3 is TGTGCCAGTACGCAAGGGAGGCCGGGTACAGATACGCAGTATTTT.

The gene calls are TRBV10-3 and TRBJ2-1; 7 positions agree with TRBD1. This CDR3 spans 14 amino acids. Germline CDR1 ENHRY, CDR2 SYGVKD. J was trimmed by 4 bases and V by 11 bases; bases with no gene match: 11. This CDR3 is CAARDLGQYNEQFF. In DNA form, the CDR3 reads TGTGCCGCCCGAGACCTGGGACAGTACAATGAGCAGTTCTTC.

CDR3 DNA: TGTGCCAGCGGAAGTGAATTGGGACTGCCTAATGAAAAACTGTTTTTT. Its protein is CASGSELGLPNEKLFF. This chain uses TRBV2 with TRBJ1-4, with D tentatively TRBD1 (5 bases). Germline V gene data show CDR1 as SNHLY and CDR2 as FYNNEI. The V end was cut by 8 bases, the J end by 3 bases, with 19 bases between. This CDR3 is built from 16 residues.

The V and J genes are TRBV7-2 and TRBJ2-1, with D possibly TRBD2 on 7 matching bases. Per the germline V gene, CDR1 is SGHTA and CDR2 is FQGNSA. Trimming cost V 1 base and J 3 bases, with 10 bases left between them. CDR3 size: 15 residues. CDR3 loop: CASSLEGGVYNEQFF. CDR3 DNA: TGTGCCAGCAGCTTAGAGGGGGGGGTCTACAATGAGCAGTTCTTC.

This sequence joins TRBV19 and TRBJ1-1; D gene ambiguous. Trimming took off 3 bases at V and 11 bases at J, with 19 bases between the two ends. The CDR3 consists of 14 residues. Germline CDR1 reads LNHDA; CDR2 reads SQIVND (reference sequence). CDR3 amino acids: CASSMGIWEDDAFF. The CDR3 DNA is TGTGCCAGTAGTATGGGCATTTGGGAGGATGACGCTTTCTTT.